This TCR beta chain was documented in a study of patients and donors after allogeneic stem cell transplantation. Germline CDR1 reads ENHRY; CDR2 reads SYGVKD. V shed 10 bases and J shed 2 bases, with 12 bases lying between them. The CDR3 has 12 amino acids. TCRdb reprocessed the RT-PCR reads via MiXCR and lists one record per CDR3 protein. Of approximately 200,000 distinct CDR3 sequences in the sample, 35% to 45% were seen once. Sequenced sample: blood, either unsorted or a sorted T cell fraction (not recorded which). This receptor was obtained from a human donor who was either an allogeneic HSCT recipient or a stem cell or donor lymphocyte infusion donor (not recorded which). It is not recorded whose cells these are; they may come from a transplant donor. V gene TRBV10-3 combines with J gene TRBJ2-7; tentative D call: TRBD2 (5 bases). The CDR3 sequence: CATLDPPYEQYF. The CDR3 DNA follows: TGTGCCACACTAGACCCACCCTACGAGCAGTACTTC.